The entry below describes one T cell receptor beta chain. The data belong to a study of CD8 T cells in Susac syndrome. CDR1 SQVTM and CDR2 ANQGSEA come from the germline V gene. The CDR3 has 13 amino acids. The V gene lost 6 bases and the J gene lost 7 bases, with 19 bases spanning the gap. An input of about 0.45 to 1 ug of RNA was subjected to reverse transcription using random hexamers. Amplification of TCR beta CDR3 was carried out by immunoSEQ multiplex PCR, which covered 54 Vbeta and 13 Jbeta segments. MiXCR, run by TCRdb on the immunoSEQ multiplex PCR reads, gives a single entry per CDR3 protein. The data contain around 130,000 distinct CDR3 sequences, approximately 90% of them singletons.

The material sequenced was CD8+ T cells from PBMCs. This clonotype was obtained from a human donor with multiple sclerosis. The chain has TRBV29-1 and TRBJ2-7; D uncertain. This CDR3 is CSVTPYLPGEQYF. In DNA form, the CDR3 reads TGCAGCGTGACCCCCTACTTACCCGGGGAGCAGTACTTC.